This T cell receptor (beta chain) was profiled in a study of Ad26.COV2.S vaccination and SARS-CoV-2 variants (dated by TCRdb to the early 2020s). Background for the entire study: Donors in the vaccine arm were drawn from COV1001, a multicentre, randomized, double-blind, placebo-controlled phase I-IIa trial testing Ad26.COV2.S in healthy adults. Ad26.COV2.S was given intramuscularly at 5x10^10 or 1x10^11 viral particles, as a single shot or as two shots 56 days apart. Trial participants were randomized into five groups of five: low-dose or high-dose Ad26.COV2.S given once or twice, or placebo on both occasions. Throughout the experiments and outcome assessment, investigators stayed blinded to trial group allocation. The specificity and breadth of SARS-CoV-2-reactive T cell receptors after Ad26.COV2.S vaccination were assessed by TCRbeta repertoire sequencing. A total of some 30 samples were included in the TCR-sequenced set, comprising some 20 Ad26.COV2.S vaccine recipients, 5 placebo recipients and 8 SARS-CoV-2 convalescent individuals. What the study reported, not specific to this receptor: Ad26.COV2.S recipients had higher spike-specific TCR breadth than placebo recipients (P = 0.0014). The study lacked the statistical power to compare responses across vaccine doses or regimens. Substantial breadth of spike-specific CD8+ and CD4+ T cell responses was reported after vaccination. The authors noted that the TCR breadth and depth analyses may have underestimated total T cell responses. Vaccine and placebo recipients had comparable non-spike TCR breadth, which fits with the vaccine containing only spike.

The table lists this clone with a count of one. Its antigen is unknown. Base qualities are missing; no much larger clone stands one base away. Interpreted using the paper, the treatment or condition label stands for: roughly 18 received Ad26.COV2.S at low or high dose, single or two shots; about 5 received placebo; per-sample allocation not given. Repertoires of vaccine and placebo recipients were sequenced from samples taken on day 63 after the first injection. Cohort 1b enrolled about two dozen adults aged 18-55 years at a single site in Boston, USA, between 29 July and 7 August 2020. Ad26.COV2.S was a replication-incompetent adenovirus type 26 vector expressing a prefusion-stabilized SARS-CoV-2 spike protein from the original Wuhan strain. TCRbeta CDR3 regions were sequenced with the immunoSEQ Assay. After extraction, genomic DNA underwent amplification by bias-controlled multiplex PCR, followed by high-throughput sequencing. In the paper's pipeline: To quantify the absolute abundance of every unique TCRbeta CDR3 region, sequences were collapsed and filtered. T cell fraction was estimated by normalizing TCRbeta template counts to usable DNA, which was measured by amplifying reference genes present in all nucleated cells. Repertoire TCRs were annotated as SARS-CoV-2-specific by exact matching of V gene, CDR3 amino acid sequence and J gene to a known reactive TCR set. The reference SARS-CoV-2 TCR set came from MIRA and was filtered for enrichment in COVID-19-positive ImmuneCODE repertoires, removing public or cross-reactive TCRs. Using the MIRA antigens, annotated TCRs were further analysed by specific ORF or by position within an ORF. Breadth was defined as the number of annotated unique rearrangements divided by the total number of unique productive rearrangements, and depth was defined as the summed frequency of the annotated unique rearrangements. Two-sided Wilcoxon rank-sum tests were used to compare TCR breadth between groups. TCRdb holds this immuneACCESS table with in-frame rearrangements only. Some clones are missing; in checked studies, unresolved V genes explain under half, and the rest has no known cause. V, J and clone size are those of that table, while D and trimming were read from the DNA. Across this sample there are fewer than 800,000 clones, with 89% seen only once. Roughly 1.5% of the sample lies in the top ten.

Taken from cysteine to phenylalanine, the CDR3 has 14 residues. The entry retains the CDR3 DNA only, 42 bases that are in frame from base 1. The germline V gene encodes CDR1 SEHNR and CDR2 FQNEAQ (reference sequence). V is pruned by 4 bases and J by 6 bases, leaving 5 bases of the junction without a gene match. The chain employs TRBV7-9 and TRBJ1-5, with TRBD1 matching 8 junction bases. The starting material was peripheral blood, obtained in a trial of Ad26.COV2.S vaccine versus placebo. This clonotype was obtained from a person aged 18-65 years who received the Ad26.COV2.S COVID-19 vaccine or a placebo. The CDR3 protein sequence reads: CASSSQGAPQPQHF. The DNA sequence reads TGTGCCAGCAGCTCCCAGGGGGCACCTCAGCCCCAGCATTTT.